These T cell receptor beta chains were read from a single sample in a study of low-dose radiotherapy and immunotherapy resistance in tumors. TCRdb reprocessed the reads with MiXCR, giving one entry per CDR3 protein. This sample has tens of thousands of distinct CDR3 sequences; 20% to 25% occur once, and the top ten carry 9.5% to 15%. Sequencing was performed on PBMCs, taken after low-dose radiotherapy plus immunotherapy. These receptors were obtained from a female donor with ovarian cancer. The CDR3 runs from the conserved cysteine through the conserved F or W. D genes are given only for firm matches. The size entry is marked missing in some rows and otherwise reads once, few, many or a size class.

v_gene: TRBV5-1
abundance: -
d_gene: -
j_gene: TRBJ2-2
CDR3nt: TGCGCCAGCAGCTTGGGACAGTTTCACGGGGAGCTGTTTTTT
CDR3aa: CASSLGQFHGELFF

v_gene: TRBV27
abundance: -
d_gene: TRBD1
j_gene: TRBJ2-7
CDR3nt: TGTGCCAGCAGGCTGGGGCAGGGGGACTACGAGCAGTACTTC
CDR3aa: CASRLGQGDYEQYF

v_gene: TRBV5-5
abundance: medium-sized
d_gene: -
j_gene: TRBJ2-1
CDR3nt: TGTGCCAGCAGCACGGACGGGCGGAGTGAGCAGTTCTTC
CDR3aa: CASSTDGRSEQFF

v_gene: TRBV28
abundance: many
d_gene: TRBD1
j_gene: TRBJ1-5
CDR3nt: TGTGCCAGCAGTCTCCGGGGGACAGGGGGGCATAGCAATCAGCCCCAGCATTTT
CDR3aa: CASSLRGTGGHSNQPQHF

v_gene: TRBV7-9
abundance: -
d_gene: TRBD2
j_gene: TRBJ2-7
CDR3nt: TGTGCCAGCAACGAAGGGTCCGGGAGGATCTACGAGCGGTACTTC
CDR3aa: CASNEGSGRIYERYF

v_gene: TRBV5-8
abundance: many
d_gene: TRBD2
j_gene: TRBJ2-3
CDR3nt: TGTGCCAGCAGCTCGTACGGGGGGGGTGGTGCTTCAGATACGCAGTATTTT
CDR3aa: CASSSYGGGGASDTQYF

v_gene: TRBV6-2/TRBV6-3
abundance: many
d_gene: -
j_gene: TRBJ2-1
CDR3nt: TGTGCCAGCAGTTACCCCGACCCTCCCCCGTTCTTC
CDR3aa: CASSYPDPPPFF

v_gene: TRBV6-2/TRBV6-3
abundance: many
d_gene: TRBD1
j_gene: TRBJ1-5
CDR3nt: TGTGCCAGCAGTTTTGGCAGGGGGCGAGGGCTAAGAAGCAATCAGCCCCAGCATTTT
CDR3aa: CASSFGRGRGLRSNQPQHF

v_gene: TRBV28
abundance: many
d_gene: -
j_gene: TRBJ1-5
CDR3nt: TGTGCCAGCAGACCCGGGGGGCCAGGACAGCCCCAGCATTTT
CDR3aa: CASRPGGPGQPQHF

v_gene: TRBV11-3
abundance: few
d_gene: -
j_gene: TRBJ1-1
CDR3nt: TGTGCCAGCAGCCCCTCCCGGGGACACAACACTGAAGCTTTCTTT
CDR3aa: CASSPSRGHNTEAFF

v_gene: TRBV6-2/TRBV6-3
abundance: many
d_gene: -
j_gene: TRBJ2-6
CDR3nt: TGTGCCAGCAGTGTCCCCCGGACGGACCGTCGCTCTGGGGCCAACGTCCTGACTTTC
CDR3aa: CASSVPRTDRRSGANVLTF

v_gene: TRBV5-1
abundance: many
d_gene: -
j_gene: TRBJ1-6
CDR3nt: TGCGCCAGCAGCTTGAAGGCGATTAAGAATTCACCCCTCCACTTT
CDR3aa: CASSLKAIKNSPLHF

v_gene: TRBV6-5
abundance: many
d_gene: -
j_gene: TRBJ2-5
CDR3nt: TGTGCCAGCATGGCAGGGGGGGAGGAGACCCAGTACTTC
CDR3aa: CASMAGGEETQYF

v_gene: TRBV7-9
abundance: many
d_gene: TRBD2
j_gene: TRBJ2-1
CDR3nt: TGTGCCAGCAGCTTATTTATCGGGCTAGCGGGAACTCTCGGATCCTACAATGAGCAGTTCTTC
CDR3aa: CASSLFIGLAGTLGSYNEQFF

v_gene: TRBV28
abundance: many
d_gene: -
j_gene: TRBJ1-5
CDR3nt: TGTGCCAGCAGTTTCGGAGATAGCAATCAGCCCCAGCATTTT
CDR3aa: CASSFGDSNQPQHF

v_gene: TRBV20-1
abundance: few
d_gene: TRBD2
j_gene: TRBJ2-1
CDR3nt: TGCAGTGCTCCTAAAGCGGGAGGGAACCACAATGAGCAGTTCTTC
CDR3aa: CSAPKAGGNHNEQFF

v_gene: TRBV15
abundance: many
d_gene: TRBD2
j_gene: TRBJ2-1
CDR3nt: TGTGCCACCAGCAGAATAGCGGGAGAGCAGTTCTTC
CDR3aa: CATSRIAGEQFF

v_gene: TRBV13
abundance: many
d_gene: -
j_gene: TRBJ2-7
CDR3nt: TGTGCCAGCAGCCTAGTGAGGGGGGCCCACGAGCAGTACTTC
CDR3aa: CASSLVRGAHEQYF

v_gene: TRBV12-5
abundance: -
d_gene: -
j_gene: TRBJ1-1
CDR3nt: TGTGCTAGTGGAACCGGGGGCTACACTGAAGCTTTCTTT
CDR3aa: CASGTGGYTEAFF

v_gene: TRBV27
abundance: many
d_gene: -
j_gene: TRBJ2-3
CDR3nt: TGTGCCAGCAGGGGAGTCAGGGTCACAGATACGCAGTATTTT
CDR3aa: CASRGVRVTDTQYF

v_gene: TRBV5-1
abundance: -
d_gene: -
j_gene: TRBJ1-1
CDR3nt: TGCGCCAGCCTACCCACCGGAGGGAGCACTGAAGCTTTCTTT
CDR3aa: CASLPTGGSTEAFF

v_gene: TRBV14
abundance: many
d_gene: -
j_gene: TRBJ2-5
CDR3nt: TGTGCCAGCAGCCGAAGAGACGGAGGAAGAGAGACCCAGTACTTC
CDR3aa: CASSRRDGGRETQYF

v_gene: TRBV6-2/TRBV6-3
abundance: -
d_gene: -
j_gene: TRBJ2-5
CDR3nt: TGTGCCAGCAGTCCCGGAGCACGCCAAGAGACCCAGTACTTC
CDR3aa: CASSPGARQETQYF

v_gene: TRBV9
abundance: many
d_gene: TRBD2
j_gene: TRBJ2-1
CDR3nt: TGTGCCAGCAGCACCCCCCTAGCGGGGGGGGGAGATGAGCAGTTCTTC
CDR3aa: CASSTPLAGGGDEQFF

v_gene: TRBV12-3/TRBV12-4
abundance: many
d_gene: TRBD1
j_gene: TRBJ2-6
CDR3nt: TGTGCCAGCAGGCGACAGGGGTTGACCGGGGCCAACGTCCTGACTTTC
CDR3aa: CASRRQGLTGANVLTF

v_gene: TRBV28
abundance: -
d_gene: TRBD1
j_gene: TRBJ1-1
CDR3nt: TGTGCCAGCACCTGGGTTACAGGGGCAGCTGAAGCTTTCTTT
CDR3aa: CASTWVTGAAEAFF

v_gene: TRBV12-3/TRBV12-4
abundance: many
d_gene: TRBD2
j_gene: TRBJ2-1
CDR3nt: TGTGCCAGCAGTCATACTAGCGGGGGATCCAATGAGCAGTTCTTC
CDR3aa: CASSHTSGGSNEQFF

v_gene: TRBV6-2/TRBV6-3
abundance: once
d_gene: -
j_gene: TRBJ2-7
CDR3nt: -
CDR3aa: CASSNGAGTGANVLTFGAAFGQYF

v_gene: TRBV5-5
abundance: many
d_gene: -
j_gene: TRBJ2-3
CDR3nt: TGTGCCAGCAACTTGGCACGGTTCGGGGGCGTTAGGACAGATACGCAGTATTTT
CDR3aa: CASNLARFGGVRTDTQYF

v_gene: TRBV4-1
abundance: many
d_gene: -
j_gene: TRBJ1-5
CDR3nt: TGCGCCAGCAGCCTTCAAGGGGATAGCAATCAGCCCCAGCATTTT
CDR3aa: CASSLQGDSNQPQHF

v_gene: TRBV7-9
abundance: -
d_gene: TRBD1
j_gene: TRBJ2-1
CDR3nt: TGTGCCAGCAGCCCCCTGAGGGTGGACAGGGGGAATGAGCAGTTCTTC
CDR3aa: CASSPLRVDRGNEQFF

v_gene: TRBV7-2
abundance: many
d_gene: TRBD2
j_gene: TRBJ2-2
CDR3nt: TGTGCCAGCAGCTCAGGACTAGCCGGGGCCGGGGAGCTGTTTTTT
CDR3aa: CASSSGLAGAGELFF

v_gene: TRBV6-2/TRBV6-3
abundance: many
d_gene: TRBD1
j_gene: TRBJ2-7
CDR3nt: TGTGCCAGCAGTGACGGGACAGTAGGAGAGCAGTACTTC
CDR3aa: CASSDGTVGEQYF

v_gene: TRBV6-2/TRBV6-3
abundance: many
d_gene: -
j_gene: TRBJ1-4
CDR3nt: TGTGCCAGCAGAAAAATTGGGGGGGTGGGTGAAAAACTGTTTTTT
CDR3aa: CASRKIGGVGEKLFF

v_gene: TRBV20-1
abundance: many
d_gene: -
j_gene: TRBJ1-5
CDR3nt: TGCAGTGCTAGAGATACCGGGGGGGGTCAGCCCCAGCATTTT
CDR3aa: CSARDTGGGQPQHF

v_gene: TRBV4-1
abundance: many
d_gene: -
j_gene: TRBJ1-4
CDR3nt: TGCGCCAGTTGGGACCCAACAACTAATGAAAAACTGTTTTTT
CDR3aa: CASWDPTTNEKLFF

v_gene: TRBV6-2/TRBV6-3
abundance: many
d_gene: -
j_gene: TRBJ1-2
CDR3nt: TGTGCCAGCAGTTACAACAGGGCCTATGGCTACACCTTC
CDR3aa: CASSYNRAYGYTF

v_gene: TRBV5-1
abundance: -
d_gene: TRBD1
j_gene: TRBJ2-7
CDR3nt: TGCGCCAGCAGCTGGAGCGACGGACAGGGACTGTACGAGCAGTACTTC
CDR3aa: CASSWSDGQGLYEQYF

v_gene: TRBV10-2
abundance: many
d_gene: -
j_gene: TRBJ2-5
CDR3nt: TGCGCCAGCAGTGAGTCAGGGACAACGATTAAGACCCAGTACTTC
CDR3aa: CASSESGTTIKTQYF

v_gene: TRBV24-1
abundance: -
d_gene: -
j_gene: TRBJ2-7
CDR3nt: TGTGCCAGCCAAGCGGCAGCCGCCCGGGTAGAGCAGTACTTC
CDR3aa: CASQAAAARVEQYF

v_gene: TRBV30
abundance: many
d_gene: -
j_gene: TRBJ1-1
CDR3nt: TGTGCCTGGAGTGTACATAGCTTAGAAGGGAATCCCTACATCATGAACACTGAAGCTTTCTTT
CDR3aa: CAWSVHSLEGNPYIMNTEAFF

v_gene: TRBV6-6
abundance: many
d_gene: -
j_gene: TRBJ2-1
CDR3nt: TGTGCCAGCAGTTCCCGAGGGGGGCCGGACGTCAATGAGCAGTTCTTC
CDR3aa: CASSSRGGPDVNEQFF

v_gene: TRBV5-1
abundance: -
d_gene: -
j_gene: TRBJ1-1
CDR3nt: TGCGCCAGCAGCTTGGCCAGGAGTGAAGGTGAAGCTTTCTTT
CDR3aa: CASSLARSEGEAFF